These T cell receptor beta chains were read from a single sample in a study of T cell repertoires in cytomegalovirus infection. TCRdb re-called the reads with MiXCR, one entry per CDR3 protein. Of some 480,000 distinct CDR3 sequences listed, around 35% are singletons. These receptors have no identified antigens. Sequences were derived from cultured PBMCs, sampled from culture after CMV antigen stimulation. These receptors came from a human donor in good health (CMV status not recorded). Some clones in this sample may be carry-over from other donors' samples. Both conserved end residues are part of each CDR3. The order of the fields is V gene, D gene, clone size, J gene, CDR3 DNA, CDR3 protein. A D gene is named only where the DNA matches it firmly. Only some rows state a clone size, as once, few, many or a class for expanded clones.

TRBV7-6,TRBD1,many,TRBJ1-6,TGTGCCAGCAGCTTGGACAGGGGGATGAGCTCACCCCTCCACTTT,CASSLDRGMSSPLHF
TRBV27,TRBD1,.,TRBJ1-2,TGTGCCAGCAGCCGAAAACAGGGGTCGAATGGCTACACCTTC,CASSRKQGSNGYTF
TRBV7-3,TRBD1,many,TRBJ1-6,TGTGCCAGCAGCTCCCAGGGGGGGTTGACACCCCTCCACTTT,CASSSQGGLTPLHF
TRBV12-3/TRBV12-4,TRBD1,.,TRBJ1-2,TGTGCCAGCAGTGTCTCCGGGACAGGGGGCGCCGGCGACTATGGCTACACCTTC,CASSVSGTGGAGDYGYTF
TRBV7-2,.,many,TRBJ2-7,TGTGCCAGCAGCTTAGTCTCGGCTAGGGAGCAGTACTTC,CASSLVSAREQYF
TRBV12-3/TRBV12-4,TRBD2,few,TRBJ2-3,TGTGCCAGCAGTTTCGAAGGGGCCCTCGGACTAGCGGGAGCATTAGATACGCAGTATTTT,CASSFEGALGLAGALDTQYF
TRBV19,TRBD2,.,TRBJ2-3,TGTGCCAGTAGACCGGGACTAGCGGGACGGGATACGCAGTATTTT,CASRPGLAGRDTQYF
TRBV5-4,.,.,TRBJ2-1,TGTGCCAGCAGCTTCGAAGGGGTCTACAATGAGCAGTTCTTC,CASSFEGVYNEQFF
TRBV29-1,TRBD2,.,TRBJ2-1,TGCAGCGTTAGGGCTAGCGGGCCTCTTGGGGAGGGTGAGCAGTTCTTC,CSVRASGPLGEGEQFF
TRBV19,.,.,TRBJ1-2,TGTGCCAGTAAATCAGGGGCTACCAATTATGGCTACACCTTC,CASKSGATNYGYTF
TRBV6-6,TRBD1,few,TRBJ2-1,TGTGCCAGCAGTTCCTCCTCGGGGACAGTTACCTACAATGAGCAGTTCTTC,CASSSSSGTVTYNEQFF
TRBV6-6,.,.,TRBJ2-1,TGTGCCAGCGGGGGGGGCGGAATCGACTACAATGAGCAGTTCTTC,CASGGGGIDYNEQFF
TRBV7-2,.,many,TRBJ2-5,TGTGCCAGCAGCATCCCGGACCCTCAAAAGACCCAGTACTTC,CASSIPDPQKTQYF
TRBV6-1,TRBD2,few,TRBJ2-7,TGTGCCAGCACCACCTTTAGTGCGGGAGGGTTCTACGAGCAGTACTTC,CASTTFSAGGFYEQYF
TRBV12-3/TRBV12-4,.,few,TRBJ2-1,TGTGCCAGCTCACCCCGCCAGAATGAGCAGTTCTTC,CASSPRQNEQFF
TRBV6-2/TRBV6-3,TRBD1,few,TRBJ1-1,TGTGCCAGCGGCTTACAGGGGGGCACTGAAGCTTTCTTT,CASGLQGGTEAFF
TRBV7-2,TRBD2,.,TRBJ2-3,TGTGCCAGCAGCTTAGAGGGAGGGAGCGCAGATACGCAGTATTTT,CASSLEGGSADTQYF
TRBV7-2,.,many,TRBJ2-5,TGTGCCAGCAGCTCCGATTGGACCCAGTACTTC,CASSSDWTQYF